Listed below are T cell receptor beta chains from one sample, sequenced in a study of blood T cell repertoires in COVID-19. The protocol was immunoSEQ multiplex PCR, while the TCRdb copy is restricted to in-frame clones and leaves out a portion. The table has about 97,000 clones, roughly 80% seen once. Sequences were obtained from peripheral blood. The receptors here all came from a human donor in a cohort sampled during active COVID-19. Each CDR3 is given with its conserved first and last residue. D genes are given only for firm matches. Clone size is shown for a subset of rows, as once, few, many or a class of expanded clone.

>14|TRBD2|TRBJ2-3|TRBV6-4|-
CASSRAGGTDTQYF
TGTGCCAGCAGTCGGGCGGGGGGCACAGATACGCAGTATTTT
>15|-|TRBJ1-4|TRBV4-1|-
CASSPLFRGDEKLFF
TGCGCCAGCAGCCCCCTTTTCAGGGGCGACGAAAAACTGTTTTTT
>16|-|TRBJ2-1|TRBV5-8|-
CASSGGGMGDYNEQFF
TGTGCCAGCAGCGGGGGAGGTATGGGGGACTACAATGAGCAGTTCTTC
>14|-|TRBJ1-1|TRBV28|-
CASSRRGGNTEAFF
TGTGCCAGCAGTCGGAGAGGGGGGAACACTGAAGCTTTCTTT
>16|-|TRBJ1-6|TRBV28|-
CASNYPSGRGDSPLHF
TGTGCCAGCAATTACCCCTCGGGCAGGGGTGATTCACCCCTCCACTTT
>14|TRBD1|TRBJ2-7|TRBV7-3|-
CASSLTRTGGAQYF
TGTGCCAGCAGCTTAACTAGGACAGGGGGCGCGCAGTACTTC
>15|-|TRBJ2-3|TRBV7-9|-
CASSLAGASTDTQYF
TGTGCCAGCAGCTTAGCGGGGGCTAGCACAGATACGCAGTATTTT
>13|-|TRBJ1-5|TRBV12-3/TRBV12-4|few
CASKKERSQPQHF
TGTGCCAGCAAAAAGGAAAGGAGTCAGCCCCAGCATTTT
>15|-|TRBJ1-4|TRBV6-6|-
CASSYSKGRGEKLFF
TGTGCCAGCAGTTACTCAAAGGGAAGGGGTGAAAAACTGTTTTTT
>12|-|TRBJ1-2|TRBV6-5|-
CASSPDSYGYTF
TGTGCCAGCAGCCCCGACAGCTATGGCTACACCTTC
>14|-|TRBJ1-1|TRBV28|-
CASRLGVMNTEAFF
TGTGCCAGCAGACTGGGCGTTATGAACACTGAAGCTTTCTTT
>15|TRBD1|TRBJ1-2|TRBV5-1|-
CASSDKRQGEGGYTF
TGCGCCAGCAGCGATAAAAGACAGGGGGAAGGAGGCTACACCTTC
>15|TRBD1|TRBJ1-2|TRBV18|-
CASSPGQGADYGYTF
TGTGCCAGCTCACCAGGACAGGGGGCGGACTATGGCTACACCTTC
>14|TRBD1|TRBJ1-2|TRBV5-5|-
CASSRDRGYGFHTF
TGTGCCAGCAGTCGGGACAGGGGGTATGGCTTCCACACCTTC